This TCR beta chain was documented in a study of blood T cell repertoires in COVID-19. Background on the study: Acute and convalescent COVID-19 samples came from the United States, Italy and Spain. The analysed material was cDNA or gDNA that came from T cells, B-cell-depleted T cells, or PBMCs.

V gave up 7 bases and J gave up 10 bases; unmatched junction bases: 10. The germline V gene has CDR1 LGHNT and CDR2 FRNRAP. This CDR3 has 14 residues. Here immunoSEQ multiplex PCR was the method, and the copy in TCRdb shows in-frame clones only, minus some. The repertoire holds a few hundred thousand clones, with around 85% as singletons. Sample: peripheral blood. The gene calls are TRBV12-5 and TRBJ1-6; 7 bases align to TRBD1. The clonotype comes from a man aged 50 to 60 with active or convalescent COVID-19. CDR3 coding DNA: TGTGCTAGTGCCTCCGGGACAGCCAGGTCACCCCTCCACTTT. Protein product: CASASGTARSPLHF.